The TCR beta chain under discussion was sequenced for a study of regulatory T cells in long-lasting Graves disease. Study information: Persistent cases took antithyroid drugs over 5 years and stayed TSH receptor antibody positive. Study-wide points: The researchers studied only peripheral blood, not thyroid tissue. Preferential use of TRBV28, TRBJ1-2 and TRBJ2-5 was seen in persistent disease.

This clonotype was observed many times. The antigen remains unidentified. V lost 7 bases and J lost 1, with 16 bases in between. The CDR3 runs 15 residues. The authors built TCR beta libraries using iRepertoire HTBI primers and Arm-PCR of CDR3 regions. TCRdb itself ran the multiplex PCR reads through MiXCR, one entry per CDR3 protein. Of fewer than 400,000 distinct CDR3 sequences in the sample, roughly 20% are singletons; the top ten hold under 25%. Time point denoted: persistent/refractory GD, antithyroid drugs over 5 years with positive TRAb. From PBMCs, RNA was extracted and then used to make the TCR library.

This TCR was sampled from a female donor with Graves disease. The sequencing used peripheral blood mononuclear cells (PBMCs), collected when the disease was refractory, from a patient treated with antithyroid drugs. The chain recombines TRBV12-3 or TRBV12-4 with TRBJ1-1; TRBD1 might be the D (5 bases). The CDR3 coding sequence is TGTGCCAGCACCTTCCGAACGGGGCCGAACACTGAAGCTTTCTTT. Protein sequence: CASTFRTGPNTEAFF.